These 22 T cell receptor beta chains originate from one sample sequenced in a study of cytomegalovirus exposure and HLA in healthy donors. Amplification used 60 Vbeta primers and 13 Jbeta primers. Sequenced by immunoSEQ multiplex PCR; TCRdb stores in-frame clones only, minus some. The sample lists 100,000 to 150,000 clones, 70% to 80% occurring once. Sequences were obtained from PBMCs. Receptor source: a woman between 45 and 65 years old in good health and CMV-seropositive.

This clone was observed a handful of times. J is TRBJ2-7 and V is TRBV4-3; 10 positions agree with TRBD1. The ends lost 0 bases at V and 3 bases at J; junction bases unmatched: 5. The length of the CDR3 is 16 residues. Germline-derived CDR1 and CDR2 are LGHNA and YSLEER. The CDR3 loop is CASSQELGTGDYEQYF. In nucleotides, the CDR3 is TGCGCCAGCAGCCAAGAATTAGGGACAGGGGACTACGAGCAGTACTTC.

The rearrangement links TRBV2 to TRBJ1-1; D is uncertain. Germline values: CDR1 SNHLY, CDR2 FYNNEI. Trimming removed 3 bases at V and 5 bases at J, with 13 bases between. The CDR3 covers 14 residues. The CDR3 protein is CASSDGLAGTEAFF. The CDR3 bases are TGTGCCAGCAGTGATGGGCTAGCCGGGACTGAAGCTTTCTTT.

This clone was recorded only once. The rearrangement joins TRBV11-2 to TRBJ2-7; 11 positions agree with TRBD1. The germline V gene has CDR1 SGHAT and CDR2 FQNNGV. V was pared by 1 base and J by 6 bases, with 5 bases of the junction left unmatched. This CDR3 has 15 residues. For the CDR3, the DNA is TGTGCCAGCAGCTTAGCGGGACAGGGGGGGTTCGAGCAGTACTTC. Amino acid sequence: CASSLAGQGGFEQYF. Combining the CDR3 with reference TRBV11-2 and TRBJ2-7 gives the whole variable domain EAGVAQSPRYKIIEKRQSVAFWCNPISGHATLYWYQQILGQGPKLLIQFQNNGVVDDSQLPKDRFSAERLKGVDSTLKIQPAKLEDSAVYLCASSLAGQGGFEQYFGPGTRLTVT.

The V gene is TRBV18, the J gene TRBJ2-5, with 7 bases that match TRBD2. The assigned J gene may be wrong: the sequence end matches TRBJ2-7 better. The CDR3 spans 15 residues. Germline assignment: CDR1 KGHSH and CDR2 LQKENI. CDR3 sequence reads: CASSPPRTSAHEQYF. Written as DNA, the CDR3 is TGTGCCAGCTCACCCCCTCGGACTAGTGCCCACGAGCAGTACTTC.

This clone came up a few times. V is TRBV10-2 and J is TRBJ2-1; 12 bases agree with TRBD2. Germline V gene lookup returns CDR1 WSHSY and CDR2 SAAADI. This CDR3 spans 17 amino acids. The V and J ends lost 1 base and 5 bases, in that order; junction bases with no gene match: 6. This CDR3 reads CASSEWLAGGLDNEQFF. CDR3 bases: TGCGCCAGCAGTGAGTGGCTAGCGGGAGGGCTAGACAATGAGCAGTTCTTC.

The chain joins TRBV5-1 to TRBJ2-3; 9 nucleotides align to TRBD2. V was pared by 0 bases and J by 0 bases, with 8 bases of the junction left unmatched. The CDR3 extends over 18 amino acids. Germline V lookup: CDR1 SGHRS, CDR2 YFSETQ. The CDR3 loop reads CASSLDRRGGVSTDTQYF. The CDR3 coding sequence is TGCGCCAGCAGCTTGGATAGGCGCGGGGGGGTTAGCACAGATACGCAGTATTTT. Combining the CDR3 with reference TRBV5-1 and TRBJ2-3 gives the whole variable domain KAGVTQTPRYLIKTRGQQVTLSCSPISGHRSVSWYQQTPGQGLQFLFEYFSETQRNKGNFPGRFSGRQFSNSRSEMNVSTLELGDSALYLCASSLDRRGGVSTDTQYFGPGTRLTVL.

The V gene is TRBV10-1, the J gene TRBJ1-2; possible D gene TRBD1, 6 bases. The germline V and J ends were trimmed by 3 bases and 4 bases, with 21 bases remaining between them. CDR3 length equals 17 residues. Germline CDR1 and CDR2: WNHNN and SYGVQD (reference sequence). CDR3 DNA: TGCGCCAGCAGTGATTTGCCGGGACAACGGGACCTCTATGGCTACACCTTC. Protein sequence: CASSDLPGQRDLYGYTF.

This chain connects TRBV11-3 to TRBJ2-1; 12 positions agree with TRBD2. CDR3 length: 19 residues. Trimming removed 5 bases from V and 7 bases from J; junction bases left unmatched: 18. Germline CDR1 is SGHNT and CDR2 is YENEEA. This CDR3 reads CASSTRPGLAGGVVNEQFF. The CDR3 region has the DNA TGTGCCAGCAGCACAAGGCCGGGGCTAGCGGGGGGGGTGGTAAATGAGCAGTTCTTC.

In DNA form, the CDR3 reads TGTGCCAGCAGCTTAGGTGGGACAGGGCGAGAGACCCAGTACTTC. Its translation is CASSLGGTGRETQYF. This chain connects TRBV7-9 to TRBJ2-5, with 9 nucleotides matching TRBD1. With 1 base clipped from V and 4 bases from J, the junction kept 4 bases outside the gene matches. The CDR3 length is 15 residues. Germline V gene lookup returns CDR1 SEHNR and CDR2 FQNEAQ (reference sequence).

The J gene is TRBJ2-1, the V gene TRBV9; 10 bases match TRBD2. The CDR3 runs to 15 residues. Germline CDR1 and CDR2: SGDLS and YYNGEE. V dropped 2 bases and J dropped 6; count of bases not matched to a gene: 5. Here the CDR3 reads CASSVGTSVINEQFF. CDR3 coding DNA: TGTGCCAGCAGCGTCGGGACTAGCGTCATCAATGAGCAGTTCTTC.

V gene TRBV23-1 combines with J gene TRBJ2-4, with 14 bases fitting TRBD2. TRBV23-1 is known as an ORF, though its function is uncertain. The junction had 7 bases not matched to a gene; V was cut back by 11 bases and J by 1 base. This CDR3 has 16 residues. CDR3 amino acids: CARGLAGALAKNIQYF. The CDR3 DNA is TGCGCCCGGGGACTAGCGGGGGCGTTGGCCAAAAACATTCAGTACTTC.

The rearrangement links TRBV10-3 to TRBJ2-2, with D possibly matching TRBD1 (5 bases). Looked up from germline, CDR1 is ENHRY and CDR2 is SYGVKD. V lost 10 bases, J lost 5 bases, and 17 bases lay in between. This CDR3 is built from 14 residues. The CDR3 coding sequence is TGTGCCACCAGAGAAGGGGCTGGGACCGGGGAGCTGTTTTTT. It is translated as CATREGAGTGELFF.

The chain couples TRBV27 to TRBJ1-1; D possibly corresponds to TRBD1 (5 bases). CDR1 is MNHEY and CDR2 is SMNVEV in the germline V gene (reference sequence). Trimming took 6 bases from V and 4 from J, leaving 12 bases between them. This CDR3 region has 13 residues. CDR3 nucleotide sequence: TGTGCCAGCAGCGGCGGGGGAGGCACTGAAGCTTTCTTT. Protein: CASSGGGGTEAFF.

The rearrangement joins TRBV6-5 to TRBJ1-1; 8 bases match TRBD1. Trimming removed 5 bases from V and 4 bases from J; junction bases left unmatched: 3. Germline CDR1 is MNHEY and CDR2 is SVGAGI. This CDR3 region has 13 residues. CDR3 sequence (DNA): TGTGCCAGCAGTCAGGGGGCTATCACTGAAGCTTTCTTT. This sequence encodes CASSQGAITEAFF.

The chain joins TRBV7-8 to TRBJ1-1, with a weak D call TRBD1 (6 bases). This CDR3 spans 13 amino acids. V was trimmed by 5 bases and J by 4 bases, leaving 11 bases between them. Germline V lookup: CDR1 SGHVS, CDR2 FQNEAQ. The CDR3 nucleotides read TGTGCCAGCAGCAAGACAGGATCCACTGAAGCTTTCTTT. Residues: CASSKTGSTEAFF.

This clone was seen only a few times. The V and J genes are TRBV5-1 and TRBJ2-5, with D possibly matching TRBD2 (6 bases). Germline-derived CDR1 and CDR2 are SGHRS and YFSETQ. The V gene lost 0 bases and the J gene lost 5 bases, with 20 bases spanning the gap. This CDR3 region has 17 residues. CDR3 amino acids: CASSLGGIADAGETQYF. CDR3 coding DNA: TGCGCCAGCAGCTTGGGTGGGATAGCGGACGCCGGGGAGACCCAGTACTTC.

J is TRBJ1-1 and V is TRBV7-2; 9 nucleotides match TRBD1. Germline V gives CDR1 SGHTA, CDR2 FQGNSA. The CDR3 extends over 17 amino acids. V trimming: 2 bases; J trimming: 0 bases; junction bases outside the gene matches: 7. CDR3 residues: CASSLRWTGVLNTEAFF. The CDR3 DNA sequence: TGTGCCAGCAGCTTAAGATGGACAGGGGTCCTGAACACTGAAGCTTTCTTT.

The V gene is TRBV2, the J gene TRBJ2-5; D is perhaps TRBD2 (5 bases). Germline lookup yields CDR1 SNHLY and CDR2 FYNNEI. The CDR3 loop spans 13 amino acids. The V and J ends lost 6 bases and 4 bases respectively, with 12 bases between them. The CDR3 DNA follows: TGTGCCAGCAGCCCGGAGGCGGGAGAGACCCAGTACTTC. Amino acids: CASSPEAGETQYF.

The CDR3 region is CASSEDREKAFF. CDR3 coding DNA: TGCGCCAGCTCAGAGGACAGGGAGAAAGCTTTCTTT. V usage is TRBV5-1 and J usage is TRBJ1-1, with TRBD1 matching over 8 bases. The germline gives CDR1 SGHRS, CDR2 YFSETQ. The junction had 8 bases not matched to a gene; V was cut back by 7 bases and J by 9 bases. The CDR3 is made up of 12 amino acids.

The J gene is TRBJ1-1, the V gene TRBV5-1; D gene uncertain. The germline gives CDR1 SGHRS, CDR2 YFSETQ. This CDR3 contains 16 residues. Trimming stripped 0 bases from V and 5 bases from J, with 17 bases between. CDR3 amino acids: CASSLVRGEEVTEAFF. CDR3 nucleotides: TGCGCCAGCAGCTTGGTGCGAGGTGAGGAGGTTACTGAAGCTTTCTTT.

The chain combines TRBV7-9 with TRBJ2-5; 8 nucleotides line up with TRBD2. The CDR3 extends over 11 amino acids. V was clipped by 6 bases and J by 12 bases; unmatched bases: 6. Germline-derived CDR1 and CDR2 are SEHNR and FQNEAQ (reference sequence). CDR3 loop: CASRAEGLEYF. In DNA form, the CDR3 reads TGTGCCAGCAGAGCAGAGGGACTAGAGTACTTC.

The rearrangement joins TRBV7-2 to TRBJ2-5; 7 positions agree with TRBD1. Unmatched junction bases numbered 7, after V lost 4 bases and J lost 5 bases. CDR1 and CDR2 (germline): SGHTA, FQGNSA. The CDR3 runs 14 residues. Here the CDR3 DNA reads TGTGCCAGCAGCTCCGACAGGGTCCGGGAGACCCAGTACTTC. Amino acids: CASSSDRVRETQYF. The variable domain in full, completed from reference TRBV7-2 and TRBJ2-5, reads GAGVSQSPSNKVTEKGKDVELRCDPISGHTALYWYRQSLGQGLEFLIYFQGNSAPDKSGLPSDRFSAERTGGSVSTLTIQRTQQEDSAVYLCASSSDRVRETQYFGPGTRLLVL.